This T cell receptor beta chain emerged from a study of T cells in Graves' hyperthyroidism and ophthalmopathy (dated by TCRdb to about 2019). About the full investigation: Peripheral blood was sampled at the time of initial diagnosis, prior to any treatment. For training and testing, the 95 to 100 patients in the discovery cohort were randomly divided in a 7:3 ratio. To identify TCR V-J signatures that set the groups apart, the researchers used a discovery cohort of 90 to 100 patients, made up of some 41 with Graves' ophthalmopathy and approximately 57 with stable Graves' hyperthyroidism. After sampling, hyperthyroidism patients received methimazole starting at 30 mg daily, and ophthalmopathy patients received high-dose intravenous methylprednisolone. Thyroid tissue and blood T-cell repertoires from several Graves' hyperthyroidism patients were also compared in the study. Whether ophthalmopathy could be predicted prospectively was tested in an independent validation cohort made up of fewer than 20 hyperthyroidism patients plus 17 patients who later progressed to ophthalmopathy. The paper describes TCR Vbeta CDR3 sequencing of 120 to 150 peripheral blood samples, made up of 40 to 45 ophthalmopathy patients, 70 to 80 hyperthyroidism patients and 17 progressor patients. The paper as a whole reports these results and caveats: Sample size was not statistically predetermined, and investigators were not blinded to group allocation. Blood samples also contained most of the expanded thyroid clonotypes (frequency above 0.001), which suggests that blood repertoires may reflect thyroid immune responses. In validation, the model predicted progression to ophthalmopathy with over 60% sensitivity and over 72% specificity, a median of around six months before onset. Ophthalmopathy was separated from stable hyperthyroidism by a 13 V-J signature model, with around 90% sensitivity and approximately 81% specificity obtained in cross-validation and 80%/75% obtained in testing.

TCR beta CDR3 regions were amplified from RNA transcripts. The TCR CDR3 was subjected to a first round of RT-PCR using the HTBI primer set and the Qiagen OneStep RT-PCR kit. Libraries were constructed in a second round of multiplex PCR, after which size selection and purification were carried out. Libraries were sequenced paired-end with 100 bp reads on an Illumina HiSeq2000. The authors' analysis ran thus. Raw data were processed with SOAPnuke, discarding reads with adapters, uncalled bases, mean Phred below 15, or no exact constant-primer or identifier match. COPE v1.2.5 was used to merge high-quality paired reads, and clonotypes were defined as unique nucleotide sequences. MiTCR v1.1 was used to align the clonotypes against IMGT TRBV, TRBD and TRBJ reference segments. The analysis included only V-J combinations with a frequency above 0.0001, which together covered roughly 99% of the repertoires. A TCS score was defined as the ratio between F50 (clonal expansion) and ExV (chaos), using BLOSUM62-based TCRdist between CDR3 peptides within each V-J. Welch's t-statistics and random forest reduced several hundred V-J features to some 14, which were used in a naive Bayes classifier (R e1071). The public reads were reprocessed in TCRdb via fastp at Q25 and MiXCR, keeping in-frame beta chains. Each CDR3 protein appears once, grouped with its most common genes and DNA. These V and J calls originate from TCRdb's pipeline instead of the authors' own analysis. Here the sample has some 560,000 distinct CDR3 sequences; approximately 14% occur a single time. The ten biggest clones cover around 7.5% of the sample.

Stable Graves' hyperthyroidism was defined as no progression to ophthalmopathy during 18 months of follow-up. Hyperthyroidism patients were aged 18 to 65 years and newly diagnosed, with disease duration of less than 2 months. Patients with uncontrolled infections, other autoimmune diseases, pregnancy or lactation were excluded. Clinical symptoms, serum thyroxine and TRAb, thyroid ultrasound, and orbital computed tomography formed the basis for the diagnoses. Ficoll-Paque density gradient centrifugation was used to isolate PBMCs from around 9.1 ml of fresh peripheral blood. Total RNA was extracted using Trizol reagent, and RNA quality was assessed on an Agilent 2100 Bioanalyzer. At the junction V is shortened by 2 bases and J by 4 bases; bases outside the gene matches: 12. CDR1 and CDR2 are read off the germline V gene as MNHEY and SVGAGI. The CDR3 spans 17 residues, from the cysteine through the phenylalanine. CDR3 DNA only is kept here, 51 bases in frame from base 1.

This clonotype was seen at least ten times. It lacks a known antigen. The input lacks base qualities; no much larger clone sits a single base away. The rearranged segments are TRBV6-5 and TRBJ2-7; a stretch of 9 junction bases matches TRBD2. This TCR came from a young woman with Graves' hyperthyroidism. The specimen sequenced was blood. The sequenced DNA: TGTGCCAGCAGTTACGGCTCGCGGGAGGGCCTCGGGTACGAGCAGTACTTC. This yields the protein CASSYGSREGLGYEQYF.